Described below is a single T cell receptor (beta chain) sequence and its context. This table comes from immunoSEQ multiplex PCR, and its TCRdb copy is limited to in-frame clones, with some not included. The sample has roughly 200,000 clones, over 90% seen once; the top ten hold approximately 1.6%. Trimming took 0 bases from V and 7 from J, leaving 9 bases between them. CDR1 and CDR2 (germline): SGHTA, FQGTGA. CDR3 length: 13 amino acids. The data belong to a study of control samples from healthy donors and cancer patients. The chain employs TRBV7-3 and TRBJ2-5; D remains unclear. This clonotype originated in a man aged 45-65 years in good health. The specimen sequenced was blood. Here the CDR3 reads CASSLTGIGTQYF. Here the CDR3 DNA reads TGTGCCAGCAGCTTAACAGGGATTGGGACCCAGTACTTC.